The 2 T cell receptor beta chains reported below all come from one sample, sequenced in a study of blood T cell repertoires in COVID-19. Clones were sequenced by immunoSEQ multiplex PCR, and TCRdb holds only the in-frame ones, with some missing. The profile shows more than 100,000 clones, almost 90% of them singletons. The specimen was peripheral blood. Receptors were obtained from a woman aged 50 to 65 with active or convalescent COVID-19.

V usage is TRBV29-1 and J usage is TRBJ2-1; 7 nucleotides match TRBD1. J gave up 7 bases and V 2 bases, and 8 bases lay outside the gene matches. The CDR3 is made up of 14 amino acids. CDR1 is SQVTM, CDR2 ANQGSEA, per germline. The DNA of the CDR3 is TGCAGCGTTGAACCAGGGACAGCAGCAAATGAGCAGTTCTTC. Its protein product is CSVEPGTAANEQFF.

This clone was found once. This chain joins TRBV28 and TRBJ1-1, with D unresolved. CDR1 and CDR2 (germline): MDHEN, SYDVKM. Trimming stripped 6 bases from V and 0 bases from J, with 11 bases between. This CDR3 comprises 14 residues. As DNA, the CDR3 is TGTGCCAGCAGCTCAGGAGGTATGAACACTGAAGCTTTCTTT. Translated: CASSSGGMNTEAFF.